Listed below are T cell receptor beta chains from one sample, sequenced in a study of blood T cell repertoires in COVID-19. TCRdb's table, derived via immunoSEQ multiplex PCR, lists solely in-frame clones and lacks some. The sample includes under 350,000 clones, around 89% of them seen just once. Material for sequencing was peripheral blood. The receptors were gathered from a man in his forties with acute or convalescent COVID-19. CDR3s include the opening cysteine and the closing phenylalanine or tryptophan. A D gene is named only where the DNA matches it firmly. Some rows have no size entry. The others give once, few or many, or a class for an expanded clone.

-	TRBV27	-	TRBJ2-7	TGTGCCAGCACCTTGAAGGCGGGGAGCTCCTACGAGCAGTACTTC	CASTLKAGSSYEQYF
-	TRBV7-3	-	TRBJ2-1	TGTGCCAGCAGCCCAGACTCGAGCTCCTACAATGAGCAGTTCTTC	CASSPDSSSYNEQFF
TRBD1	TRBV3-1/TRBV3-2	-	TRBJ1-2	TGTGCCAGCAGCCCGACAGGGGGGGGTGGCTACACCTTC	CASSPTGGGGYTF
-	TRBV5-8	once	TRBJ1-2	TGTGCCAGCAGCTGGGGCTCCCCCGGCTATGGCTACACCTTC	CASSWGSPGYGYTF
-	TRBV27	-	TRBJ2-7	TGTGCCAGCAGTCCTCCCAGGGGTCTTTCGTACGAGCAGTACTTC	CASSPPRGLSYEQYF
TRBD2	TRBV5-4	-	TRBJ2-1	TGTGCCAGCAGCTTCCTAGCGGGGGATGAGCAGTTCTTC	CASSFLAGDEQFF
-	TRBV11-2	-	TRBJ1-2	TGTGCCAGCAGCAAACTATCGGGGGGCATATGGAATGGCTACACCTTC	CASSKLSGGIWNGYTF
TRBD2	TRBV3-1/TRBV3-2	-	TRBJ2-1	TGTGCCAGCAGCCCGACTAGCAACAAGCAGTTCTTC	CASSPTSNKQFF
-	TRBV12-3/TRBV12-4	-	TRBJ1-2	TGTGCCAGCGGGGGGGGCGCGTCCTATGGCTACACCTTC	CASGGGASYGYTF
-	TRBV30	-	TRBJ1-2	TGTGCCTGGAGCCCTACTTGGGGCCTTTTCTATGGCTACACCTTC	CAWSPTWGLFYGYTF
-	TRBV5-1	-	TRBJ1-2	TGCGCCAGCAGCTTGGGTATTCCTAACTATGGCTATACCTTC	CASSLGIPNYGYTF
-	TRBV4-1	once	TRBJ2-2	TGCGCCAGCAGCTTCCCTCCGGGGAAGGGACTGTTTAACACCGGGGAGCTGTTTTTT	CASSFPPGKGLFNTGELFF
TRBD1	TRBV5-1	-	TRBJ2-6	TGCGCCAGCAGCTTCGGGGACAGTCCCTCTGGGGCCAACGTCCTGACTTTC	CASSFGDSPSGANVLTF
-	TRBV5-1	-	TRBJ2-2	TGCGCCAGCAGCCTCCGCACAGGGATCGGTGCCGGGGAGCTGTTTTTT	CASSLRTGIGAGELFF
-	TRBV4-1	-	TRBJ1-2	TGCGCCAGCAGCCAACCGGGGACAACTTCCTATGGCTACACCTTC	CASSQPGTTSYGYTF
TRBD1	TRBV30	few	TRBJ1-6	TGTGCCTGGAGTGTACTTCAGGGGGCAGGCTCACCCCTCCACTTT	CAWSVLQGAGSPLHF
-	TRBV10-3	-	TRBJ1-1	TGTGCCATCAGTGAGATCAGGGATAACACTGAAGCTTTCTTT	CAISEIRDNTEAFF
-	TRBV5-1	-	TRBJ1-1	TGCGCCAGCAGCCTGGGACCCGGGCAGGGTGGTACTGAAGCTTTCTTT	CASSLGPGQGGTEAFF
TRBD1	TRBV5-6	-	TRBJ2-5	TGTGCCAGCAGCTTTGGACAGGGCCCGCAAGAGACCCAGTACTTC	CASSFGQGPQETQYF
-	TRBV19	once	TRBJ1-5	TGTGCCAGTAGTAATCGGGGGGGCCAGGTAGGTCAGCCCCAGCATTTT	CASSNRGGQVGQPQHF
-	TRBV20-1	-	TRBJ2-7	TGCAGTGCCCTAGATACCTACGAGCAGTACTTC	CSALDTYEQYF
TRBD1	TRBV5-1	-	TRBJ1-1	TGCGCCAGCAGCTCACTCGGGACAGAGAACACTGAAGCTTTCTTT	CASSSLGTENTEAFF
-	TRBV18	-	TRBJ1-1	TGTGCCAGCTCCGCCTCAAGGGGTACCACTGAAGCTTTCTTT	CASSASRGTTEAFF
TRBD1	TRBV7-2	-	TRBJ1-3	TGTGCCAGCAGCTTAGCGGGACAGCTCTCTGGAAACACCATATATTTT	CASSLAGQLSGNTIYF
-	TRBV6-5	-	TRBJ1-4	TGTGCCAGCAGGGGCGACGGGGGTAAACTGTTTTTT	CASRGDGGKLFF
TRBD1	TRBV4-2	-	TRBJ2-3	TGTGCCAGCAGCCCGAGGGACAGCGGCGTAGATACGCAGTATTTT	CASSPRDSGVDTQYF
TRBD1	TRBV5-1	-	TRBJ1-3	TGCGCCAGCCGGACAGGGTCTGGAAACACCATATATTTT	CASRTGSGNTIYF
TRBD1	TRBV3-1/TRBV3-2	once	TRBJ1-1	TGTGCCAGCTGGGACAGGGGAAGGAACACTGAAGCTTTCTTT	CASWDRGRNTEAFF